This T cell receptor (beta chain) came from a study of cytomegalovirus exposure and HLA in healthy donors. Study-level results: The records held CMV serostatus as the only immune exposure information. Among TCR beta chains, those listed as cytomegalovirus-associated numbered over 150.

The CDR3 has 16 residues. In germline, CDR1 is MNHEY, CDR2 SVGAGI. Worth noting for this clone: Its antigen is unknown.

This PCR relied on a set of 60 Vbeta primers and 13 Jbeta primers. The data were produced by immunoSEQ multiplex PCR, yet TCRdb's version contains in-frame clones alone and is incomplete. Among some 130,000 clones listed, 65% to 85% were seen once. Each donor was healthy, and each was a bone marrow donor. Input material: PBMCs. This chain uses TRBV6-5 with TRBJ2-5, with unresolved D. The J call may be wrong; the DNA end is better matched by TRBJ2-7. This TCR came from a woman aged 18-29 years in good health and CMV-seronegative. The CDR3 DNA reads as TGTGCCAGCAGTTCCAAGGTCGGGTTGGTGCGGATCGAGCAGTACTTC. It codes for CASSSKVGLVRIEQYF.